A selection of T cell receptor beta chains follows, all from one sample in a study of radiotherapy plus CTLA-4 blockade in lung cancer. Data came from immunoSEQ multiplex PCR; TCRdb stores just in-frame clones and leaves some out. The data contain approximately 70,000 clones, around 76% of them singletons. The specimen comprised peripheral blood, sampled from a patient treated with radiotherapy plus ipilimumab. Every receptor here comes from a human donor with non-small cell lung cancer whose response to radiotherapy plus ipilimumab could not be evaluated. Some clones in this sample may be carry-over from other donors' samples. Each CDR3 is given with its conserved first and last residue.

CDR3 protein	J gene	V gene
CASSLGTSETQYF	TRBJ2-5	TRBV5-1
CASRPGTSAYEQYF	TRBJ2-7	TRBV28
CASSDPGGQETQYF	TRBJ2-5	TRBV5-1
CASSQAAVTGHGYTF	TRBJ1-2	TRBV4-1
CASSLGQGNEQYF	TRBJ2-7	TRBV7-6
CASSERGDYHNEQFF	TRBJ2-1	TRBV9
CASSEFGGRGTDTQYF	TRBJ2-3	TRBV25-1
CASSGGSGGAFGQFF	TRBJ2-1	TRBV2
CASSAGTSGPYQETQYF	TRBJ2-5	TRBV7-2
CASGREQPQHF	TRBJ1-5	TRBV19
CASSPPTGVGNSPLHF	TRBJ1-6	TRBV18
CASSLRTGGPRNYGYTF	TRBJ1-2	TRBV5-1
CAISEGKPLEQYF	TRBJ2-7	TRBV10-3
CASSLLQQGNSPLHF	TRBJ1-6	TRBV27
CASSAGTNEQFF	TRBJ2-1	TRBV5-1
CASGGGEGYGYTF	TRBJ1-2	TRBV5-1
CASSPGPGGSRAFF	TRBJ1-1	TRBV11-3
CASRGDLGQETQYF	TRBJ2-5	TRBV2
CASSGQGRLTEAFF	TRBJ1-1	TRBV6-1
CASSSLAAEETQYF	TRBJ2-5	TRBV5-1
CASSYNKGYTYEQYF	TRBJ2-7	TRBV6-5
CASSNRQGAVGELFF	TRBJ2-2	TRBV9
CAWSQTSAETQYF	TRBJ2-5	TRBV30
CASSKQVSGGLFF	TRBJ1-4	TRBV27
CASRRQGVGYTF	TRBJ1-2	TRBV6-1
CASTRIGTKFYGYTF	TRBJ1-2	TRBV28
CASRQQANLNYGYTF	TRBJ1-2	TRBV6-4
CSVEDRGVEQFF	TRBJ2-1	TRBV29-1
CASSPRQGTEAFF	TRBJ1-1	TRBV18
CASSKTGGYGYTF	TRBJ1-2	TRBV7-6
CAISESTSGSLGYTQYF	TRBJ2-3	TRBV10-3
CSVSWTGNTEAFF	TRBJ1-1	TRBV29-1
CASSLGPSGANVLTF	TRBJ2-6	TRBV9
CASRSGQGSQETQYF	TRBJ2-5	TRBV6-5
CASTPWGSLTEAFF	TRBJ1-1	TRBV11-2
CASSPLAGVSNQPQHF	TRBJ1-5	TRBV7-2
CASSDREPEQYF	TRBJ2-7	TRBV6-4
CASSRLAGGPGELFF	TRBJ2-2	TRBV7-3
CASSERGLNTEAFF	TRBJ1-1	TRBV6-1
CASSFTGNYGYTF	TRBJ1-2	TRBV11-2
CASSGGDREFYNEQFF	TRBJ2-1	TRBV5-1
CASSLVSPLSTGELFF	TRBJ2-2	TRBV5-1
CASSLALRQSGYGYTF	TRBJ1-2	TRBV11-3
CASNPSKQETLHF	TRBJ1-6	TRBV6-6
CASSYGTGGGQPQHF	TRBJ1-5	TRBV6-5
CASSRMGATNEKLFF	TRBJ1-4	TRBV5-1
CASSAQGANTGELFF	TRBJ2-2	TRBV5-1
CASSYSGGSQHF	TRBJ1-5	TRBV6-6